These T cell receptor beta chains were read from a single sample in a study of blood T cell repertoires in COVID-19. The method was immunoSEQ multiplex PCR; TCRdb's version includes in-frame clones alone and lacks a portion of them. The sample has 140,000 to 150,000 clones, approximately 85% seen once. Source material: peripheral blood. These receptors were obtained from a woman aged 55-69 years with COVID-19, enrolled during active disease. CDR3s include the opening cysteine and the closing phenylalanine or tryptophan. Fields, in order: clone size, D gene, V gene, J gene, CDR3 protein, CDR3 DNA. D genes are given only for firm matches. Not all rows give a size; the values are once, few, many and, for expanded clones, a class.

abundance: -
d_gene: -
v_gene: TRBV13
j_gene: TRBJ2-3
CDR3aa: CASSTEAQPGTDTQYF
CDR3nt: TGTGCCAGCAGCACCGAGGCCCAGCCGGGCACAGATACGCAGTATTTT

abundance: few
d_gene: -
v_gene: TRBV4-1
j_gene: TRBJ1-2
CDR3aa: CASSQDVEGSYGYTF
CDR3nt: TGCGCCAGCAGCCAAGATGTGGAGGGTTCCTATGGCTACACCTTC

abundance: -
d_gene: -
v_gene: TRBV7-9
j_gene: TRBJ1-2
CDR3aa: CASSFGVNGYTF
CDR3nt: TGTGCCAGCAGCTTTGGAGTCAACGGCTACACCTTC

abundance: -
d_gene: TRBD1
v_gene: TRBV7-9
j_gene: TRBJ1-3
CDR3aa: CASSRTGGIGNTIYF
CDR3nt: TGTGCCAGCAGCCGAACAGGGGGCATTGGAAACACCATATATTTT

abundance: -
d_gene: -
v_gene: TRBV4-1
j_gene: TRBJ2-7
CDR3aa: CASSQEVSDPFEQYF
CDR3nt: TGCGCCAGCAGCCAAGAAGTGAGCGACCCTTTCGAGCAGTACTTC

abundance: few
d_gene: TRBD1
v_gene: TRBV7-9
j_gene: TRBJ1-1
CDR3aa: CASSLGLEGQEGSRAFF
CDR3nt: TGTGCCAGCAGCTTAGGGTTGGAGGGACAGGAGGGTAGTAGAGCTTTCTTT

abundance: once
d_gene: -
v_gene: TRBV13
j_gene: TRBJ1-3
CDR3aa: CASSLYRQGNTIYF
CDR3nt: TGTGCCAGCAGCTTATACAGGCAAGGAAACACCATATATTTT

abundance: -
d_gene: -
v_gene: TRBV27
j_gene: TRBJ2-7
CDR3aa: CASSLVGGYEQYF
CDR3nt: TGTGCCAGTTCTTTGGTTGGAGGGTACGAGCAGTACTTC

abundance: -
d_gene: TRBD2
v_gene: TRBV10-3
j_gene: TRBJ2-1
CDR3aa: CAISVGASGGHSYNEQFF
CDR3nt: TGTGCCATCAGTGTAGGGGCTAGCGGGGGACACTCCTACAATGAGCAGTTCTTC

abundance: once
d_gene: TRBD2
v_gene: TRBV7-3
j_gene: TRBJ2-6
CDR3aa: CASSLITSTSGGFGANVLTF
CDR3nt: TGTGCCAGCAGCTTAATCACGTCGACTAGCGGGGGTTTTGGGGCCAACGTCCTGACTTTC

abundance: -
d_gene: -
v_gene: TRBV1
j_gene: TRBJ2-1
CDR3aa: CTSSQNGLAGGDEQFF
CDR3nt: TGCACCAGCAGCCAGAACGGACTAGCGGGGGGTGATGAGCAGTTCTTC

abundance: once
d_gene: -
v_gene: TRBV30
j_gene: TRBJ1-2
CDR3aa: CAWSVLDGYTF
CDR3nt: TGTGCCTGGAGTGTACTGGATGGCTACACCTTC

abundance: -
d_gene: TRBD2
v_gene: TRBV5-1
j_gene: TRBJ2-3
CDR3aa: CASSLGAGPTDTQYF
CDR3nt: TGCGCCAGCAGCTTGGGAGCGGGGCCCACAGATACGCAGTATTTT

abundance: -
d_gene: TRBD1
v_gene: TRBV18
j_gene: TRBJ1-5
CDR3aa: CASSPTPGQGRNQPQHF
CDR3nt: TGTGCCAGCTCACCCACGCCGGGACAGGGAAGGAATCAGCCCCAGCATTTT

abundance: -
d_gene: TRBD2
v_gene: TRBV5-1
j_gene: TRBJ2-4
CDR3aa: CASSWTSGGLGLVQYF
CDR3nt: TGCGCCAGCAGCTGGACTAGCGGGGGGCTAGGTTTGGTTCAGTACTTC

abundance: few
d_gene: TRBD1
v_gene: TRBV24-1
j_gene: TRBJ1-2
CDR3aa: CATSDRPGQGTTHGYTF
CDR3nt: TGTGCCACCAGTGATCGTCCGGGACAGGGGACCACACATGGCTACACCTTC

abundance: -
d_gene: -
v_gene: TRBV7-9
j_gene: TRBJ2-2
CDR3aa: CASNQGWNTGELFF
CDR3nt: TGTGCCAGCAATCAGGGTTGGAACACCGGGGAGCTGTTTTTT

abundance: -
d_gene: TRBD1
v_gene: TRBV19
j_gene: TRBJ2-2
CDR3aa: CASTPTGPNTGELFF
CDR3nt: TGTGCCAGTACCCCGACAGGGCCCAACACCGGGGAGCTGTTTTTT

abundance: -
d_gene: -
v_gene: TRBV25-1
j_gene: TRBJ1-5
CDR3aa: CASSDIGAGNQPQHF
CDR3nt: TGTGCCAGCAGTGATATAGGTGCGGGCAATCAGCCCCAGCATTTT

abundance: -
d_gene: -
v_gene: TRBV5-1
j_gene: TRBJ1-2
CDR3aa: CASSLAVHSEGYTF
CDR3nt: TGCGCCAGCAGCTTGGCCGTGCACTCCGAGGGCTACACCTTC

abundance: -
d_gene: TRBD1
v_gene: TRBV19
j_gene: TRBJ2-5
CDR3aa: CASRTGYGETQYF
CDR3nt: TGTGCCAGTAGGACAGGGTATGGCGAGACCCAGTACTTC

abundance: few
d_gene: TRBD2
v_gene: TRBV24-1
j_gene: TRBJ2-2
CDR3aa: CATSAPGLAGRENTGELFF
CDR3nt: TGTGCCACCAGTGCTCCGGGACTAGCGGGGAGAGAGAACACCGGGGAGCTGTTTTTT

abundance: -
d_gene: TRBD2
v_gene: TRBV9
j_gene: TRBJ2-1
CDR3aa: CASSLSLAGGPRDNEQFF
CDR3nt: TGTGCCAGCAGCCTCTCGCTAGCGGGGGGACCGAGGGACAATGAGCAGTTCTTC

abundance: once
d_gene: -
v_gene: TRBV10-2
j_gene: TRBJ1-5
CDR3aa: CASSETRQPQHF
CDR3nt: TGCGCCAGCAGTGAAACGCGTCAGCCCCAGCATTTT

abundance: -
d_gene: -
v_gene: TRBV2
j_gene: TRBJ1-1
CDR3aa: CASSLERRAFF
CDR3nt: TGTGCCAGCAGCTTAGAACGTAGAGCTTTCTTT

abundance: -
d_gene: -
v_gene: TRBV5-6
j_gene: TRBJ2-5
CDR3aa: CASSPATTVSTQYF
CDR3nt: TGTGCCAGCAGCCCCGCAACTACCGTCTCGACCCAGTACTTC

abundance: -
d_gene: -
v_gene: TRBV6-5
j_gene: TRBJ2-7
CDR3aa: CASSYDRLAYEQYF
CDR3nt: TGTGCCAGCAGTTACGACAGGCTGGCCTACGAGCAGTACTTC

abundance: -
d_gene: TRBD1
v_gene: TRBV6-5
j_gene: TRBJ1-5
CDR3aa: CASSTQGDQPQHF
CDR3nt: TGTGCCAGCAGTACCCAGGGGGATCAGCCCCAGCATTTT

abundance: -
d_gene: -
v_gene: TRBV27
j_gene: TRBJ2-5
CDR3aa: CASSSRQAQETQYF
CDR3nt: TGTGCCAGCAGTTCAAGACAGGCCCAAGAGACCCAGTACTTC